The 24 T cell receptor beta chains presented below share a single source sample, sequenced in a study of T cells in Graves' hyperthyroidism and ophthalmopathy. The TCR beta CDR3 regions underwent amplification using RNA transcripts as the source. During a first-round RT-PCR of the TCR CDR3, the HTBI primer set was used. TCRdb reanalysed the multiplex PCR reads using MiXCR and keeps one entry per CDR3 protein. This sample carries 730,000 or so distinct CDR3 sequences, around a sixth of them seen once, and the ten largest clones take 15% to 20%. The sample comprised blood. The receptors derive from a woman aged 50 to 60 with Graves' hyperthyroidism that later progressed to Graves' ophthalmopathy.

The sample holds a few counts of this clonotype. The V and J genes are TRBV2 and TRBJ2-3; 10 bases are a match to TRBD2. The germline V gene encodes CDR1 SNHLY and CDR2 FYNNEI. Germline trimming cut 11 bases from V and 1 base from J; bases unmatched to any gene: 6. The CDR3 has 14 amino acids. In DNA, the CDR3 is TGTGCCGGACCTAGCGGGGGTGGCACAGATACGCAGTATTTT. The encoded protein is CAGPSGGGTDTQYF.

This clonotype appeared a few times. V and J are TRBV6-1 and TRBJ2-7; D remains unclear. This CDR3 is 13 amino acids long. Germline V gives CDR1 MNHNS, CDR2 SASEGT. The germline V and J ends were trimmed by 6 bases and 3 bases, with 12 bases remaining between them. The CDR3: CASSLVRFYEQYF. DNA for the CDR3: TGTGCCAGCAGCCTAGTCAGGTTCTACGAGCAGTACTTC.

Details on this clonotype: The conserved final phenylalanine or tryptophan is absent from the CDR3, which likely points to a read error. The chain has TRBV7-9 and TRBJ1-1, with D maybe TRBD1 (6 bases). Deletions cut 1 base from V and 6 bases from J, with 18 bases between. The CDR3 runs 16 residues. Germline CDR1 and CDR2: SEHNR and FQNEAQ (reference sequence). CDR3: CASSLGGGRGGAEAFL. The CDR3 DNA reads as TGTGCCAGCAGCTTAGGGGGGGGGCGAGGTGGGGCTGAAGCTTTCCTT.

This rearrangement joins TRBV27 to TRBJ1-4, with D tentatively TRBD1 (6 bases). V was clipped by 6 bases and J by 7 bases, with 18 bases between them. This CDR3 contains 15 residues. CDR1 is MNHEY, CDR2 SMNVEV, per germline (reference sequence). CDR3 nucleotides: TGTGCCAGCAGGAGTACAGGGCTGGTAGCTGAAAAACTGTTTTTT. This codes for CASRSTGLVAEKLFF. Based on the CDR3 plus reference TRBV27 and TRBJ1-4, the full variable domain is EAQVTQNPRYLITVTGKKLTVTCSQNMNHEYMSWYRQDPGLGLRQIYYSMNVEVTDKGDVPEGYKVSRKEKRNFPLILESPSPNQTSLYFCASRSTGLVAEKLFFGSGTQLSVL.

This clonotype was counted between two and nine times. The junction departs from the called germline gene at one end, perhaps through a read error. V gene TRBV12-3 or TRBV12-4 combines with J gene TRBJ2-2; 9 positions agree with TRBD1. The CDR3 is 15 amino acids. The CDR3 region is CASSVGTGNAGELFF. Here the CDR3 DNA reads TGTGCCAGCAGTGTGGGGACAGGGAACGCCGGGGAGCTGTTTTTT.

This clonotype was observed many times. The genes are TRBV11-1 and TRBJ2-7; possibly TRBD1 for D (6 bases). CDR3 length: 14 amino acids. The V end lost 1 base, the J end lost 7 bases, and 14 bases lay between the germline ends. The germline V gene has CDR1 SGHAT and CDR2 FQDESV (reference sequence). The CDR3 loop is CASSLEIGGYEQYF. CDR3 sequence (DNA): TGTGCCAGCAGCTTAGAGATTGGGGGCTATGAGCAGTACTTC.

Only a few counts were recorded for this clonotype. This chain links TRBV20-1 with TRBJ1-6; no clear D. With 6 bases removed from V and 0 bases from J, the gap between germline ends came to 9 bases. This CDR3 is built from 14 residues. Germline V gene sequence: CDR1 DFQATT, CDR2 SNEGSKA (reference sequence). CDR3 in amino acids: CSAYQSSYNSPLHF. CDR3 DNA: TGCAGTGCCTACCAGAGCTCCTATAATTCACCCCTCCACTTT.

This clonotype was found a few times. The rearrangement uses TRBV19 and TRBJ1-1; possible D gene TRBD1, 6 bases. The CDR3 is made up of 17 amino acids. Deletions cut 8 bases from V and 0 bases from J, with 22 bases between. Germline-derived CDR1 and CDR2 are LNHDA and SQIVND (reference sequence). CDR3 bases: TGTGCCAGTTCCCAAGGTTTGGGGGCCTTTATGAACACTGAAGCTTTCTTT. Amino acid sequence: CASSQGLGAFMNTEAFF.

This chain uses TRBV30 with TRBJ2-3, with TRBD2 matching 8 bases. Germline trimming cut 2 bases from V and 6 bases from J; bases unmatched to any gene: 1. The CDR3 loop spans 12 amino acids. Germline CDR1 is GTSNPN and CDR2 is SVGIG (reference sequence). CDR3 sequence: CAWSPGGDTQYF. CDR3 in DNA: TGTGCCTGGAGTCCGGGGGGGGATACGCAGTATTTT.

This chain joins TRBV27 and TRBJ2-5; 7 bases fit TRBD2. Germline CDR1 is MNHEY and CDR2 is SMNVEV (reference sequence). The trim removed 7 bases at V and 2 bases at J, leaving 10 bases unmatched. The CDR3 has 15 amino acids. The CDR3, as DNA: TGTGCCAGCAAGTCGGGACTATCATTACAAGAGACCCAGTACTTC. This translates into CASKSGLSLQETQYF.

This clonotype was counted at least ten times. V usage is TRBV2 and J usage is TRBJ2-1; TRBD2 matches 7 bases. Germline lookup yields CDR1 SNHLY and CDR2 FYNNEI. V lost 3 bases and J lost 4; bases outside the gene matches: 6. This CDR3 has 15 amino acids. The CDR3 DNA reads as TGTGCCAGCAGTGAGGGGAGGGGTATTTACAATGAGCAGTTCTTC. It encodes CASSEGRGIYNEQFF.

The CDR3 nucleotides are TGTGCCTGGAGTGGGACGGACCACTCTGGAAACACCATATATTTT. Its translation is CAWSGTDHSGNTIYF. This chain connects TRBV30 to TRBJ1-3; D gene ambiguous. CDR1 and CDR2 (germline): GTSNPN, SVGIG (reference sequence). This CDR3 is built from 15 residues. The ends were cut back, 1 base at V and 0 bases at J, with 10 bases in the middle.

The rearrangement uses TRBV30 and TRBJ2-1; 8 nucleotides agree with TRBD1. Germline CDR1 and CDR2: GTSNPN and SVGIG (reference sequence). Trimming took 4 bases from V and 1 from J; bases not matched to a gene: 0. This CDR3 comprises 13 residues. Here the CDR3 DNA reads TGTGCCTGGAACAGGGGGTCCTACAATGAGCAGTTCTTC. It yields the protein CAWNRGSYNEQFF.

At least ten counts were recorded for this clonotype. The chain combines TRBV7-2 with TRBJ2-3; perhaps TRBD2 as D (7 bases). V lost 3 bases to trimming and J lost 5 bases, with 12 bases between them. Germline CDR1 reads SGHTA; CDR2 reads FQGNSA. The CDR3 covers 14 residues. Here the CDR3 DNA reads TGTGCCAGCAGCTTCCAGGGAGGGGGAGATACGCAGTATTTT. The encoded protein is CASSFQGGGDTQYF.

This clonotype showed up just a few times. The J gene is TRBJ1-2, the V gene TRBV6-2 or TRBV6-3; possible D gene TRBD1, 5 bases. CDR1 is MNHEY and CDR2 is SVGEGT in the germline V gene. This CDR3 spans 16 amino acids. V lost 0 bases, J lost 2 bases, and 13 bases lay in between. The chain's CDR3 is CASSYSNLGLNYGYTF. The DNA of the CDR3 is TGTGCCAGCAGTTACTCGAATTTGGGACTCAACTATGGCTACACCTTC.

This clonotype was observed many times. CDR3 in amino acids: CASSPPGGDTQYF. For the CDR3, the DNA is TGTGCCAGCTCACCGCCCGGGGGAGATACGCAGTATTTT. The V gene is TRBV18, the J gene TRBJ2-3; TRBD2 is a possible D gene (6 bases). Germline CDR1 KGHSH, CDR2 LQKENI. This CDR3 is 13 amino acids long. V lost 3 bases, J lost 5 bases, and 9 bases lay in between.

This clonotype was counted between two and nine times. The rearrangement joins TRBV10-3 to TRBJ1-1, with D unclear. The V and J ends lost 10 bases and 0 bases respectively, with 9 bases between them. CDR1 ENHRY and CDR2 SYGVKD come from the germline V gene. The CDR3 consists of 12 residues. Here the CDR3 reads CATQGLNTEAFF. In nucleotides, the CDR3 is TGTGCCACGCAAGGACTGAACACTGAAGCTTTCTTT.

V gene TRBV5-1 combines with J gene TRBJ2-7, with TRBD2 matching over 8 bases. The CDR3 spans 14 residues. Per the germline V gene, CDR1 is SGHRS and CDR2 is YFSETQ. V lost 4 bases, J lost 4 bases, and 7 bases stayed unmatched. The CDR3 sequence is CASSPSAGGYEQYF. DNA for the CDR3: TGCGCCAGCAGCCCTTCCGCGGGGGGTTACGAGCAGTACTTC.

V usage is TRBV12-3 or TRBV12-4 and J usage is TRBJ1-2, with 7 nucleotides matching TRBD1. CDR3 length equals 15 residues. V dropped 5 bases and J dropped 8; count of bases not matched to a gene: 14. Here the CDR3 reads CASSEISDRVEGYTF. The DNA for the CDR3 is TGTGCCAGCAGTGAGATAAGTGACAGGGTTGAAGGCTACACCTTC.

J is TRBJ2-3 and V is TRBV18, with D tentatively TRBD2 (5 bases). Per the germline V gene, CDR1 is KGHSH and CDR2 is LQKENI. This CDR3 contains 15 residues. The V gene lost 0 bases and the J gene lost 4 bases, with 11 bases spanning the gap. CDR3 sequence reads: CASSPPNTLADTQYF. Here the CDR3 DNA reads TGTGCCAGCTCACCACCGAATACACTAGCAGATACGCAGTATTTT.

CDR3 sequence: CSARPSGDYEQYF. CDR3 bases: TGCAGTGCTAGACCTAGCGGGGACTACGAGCAGTACTTC. The rearrangement links TRBV20-1 to TRBJ2-7; TRBD2 aligns across 9 bases. CDR1 is DFQATT, CDR2 SNEGSKA, per germline (reference sequence). The junction had 2 bases not matched to a gene; V was cut back by 2 bases and J by 3 bases. This CDR3 has 13 residues.

The rearrangement joins TRBV20-1 to TRBJ1-5, with a possible D match to TRBD1 (5 bases). V was trimmed by 2 bases and J by 4 bases, leaving 9 bases between them. The CDR3 consists of 13 residues. In germline, CDR1 is DFQATT, CDR2 SNEGSKA (reference sequence). CDR3 loop: CSARRGFNQPQHF. CDR3 in DNA: TGCAGTGCTAGACGGGGCTTTAATCAGCCCCAGCATTTT.

This clonotype has only a few counts. CDR3 in DNA: TGTGCCAGCAGTTTTGGCGCCTCCTACGAGCAGTACTTC. This sequence encodes CASSFGASYEQYF. The gene calls are TRBV12-3 or TRBV12-4 and TRBJ2-7; D is unclear. There are 13 residues in the CDR3. V was cut by 3 bases and J by 0 bases, with 6 bases left in between.

This clonotype was recorded a few times. The chain joins TRBV19 to TRBJ1-2; D is perhaps TRBD1 (5 bases). Trimming shortened V by 6 bases and J by 7 bases, and 15 bases separated the two germline ends. This CDR3 comprises 13 residues. CDR1 and CDR2 from the germline V gene are LNHDA and SQIVND (reference sequence). CDR3: CASRVNTRGGYTF. The CDR3 nucleotides are TGTGCCAGTAGAGTGAACACGAGGGGTGGCTACACCTTC.